The 4 T cell receptor beta chains in this list originate from one sample, sequenced in a study of shared clonotypes between healthy human individuals. Positively selected for CCR7, the CD45RO-negative cells used as naive CD8 cells excluded terminally differentiated effector memory CD45RA+ cells. Assay used: immunoSEQ multiplex PCR; TCRdb lists only in-frame clones, some missing. The table has about 2 million clones, around 96% seen once. The specimen sequenced was naive CD8+ T cells sorted from blood. The receptors were sampled from a man aged 18 to 30 in good health.

V usage is TRBV2 and J usage is TRBJ2-7; D is undetermined. The CDR3 consists of 14 residues. The germline V gene encodes CDR1 SNHLY and CDR2 FYNNEI. V dropped 1 base and J dropped 0 bases, with 7 bases sitting between them. CDR3 DNA sequence: TGTGCCAGCAGTGAAGGGACCGACTCCTACGAGCAGTACTTC. It is translated as CASSEGTDSYEQYF.

This chain uses TRBV28 with TRBJ2-7, with 10 bases aligning to TRBD2. Germline V lookup: CDR1 MDHEN, CDR2 SYDVKM. This CDR3 comprises 19 residues. Unmatched junction bases numbered 16, after V lost 5 bases and J lost 0 bases. The CDR3 spells CASSLPGLAGARVSYEQYF. In DNA, the CDR3 is TGTGCCAGCAGTCTCCCCGGGCTAGCGGGGGCCCGAGTCTCCTACGAGCAGTACTTC.

The rearrangement links TRBV18 to TRBJ2-1, with D perhaps TRBD2 (6 bases). The CDR3 length is 15 residues. V lost 2 bases and J lost 3, with 11 bases in between. The germline CDR1 and CDR2 sequences are KGHSH and LQKENI. DNA of the CDR3: TGTGCCAGCTCACCATCTGGCGGGGACTACAATGAGCAGTTCTTC. Amino acid sequence: CASSPSGGDYNEQFF.

The V call is TRBV6-5, the J call TRBJ1-5; 7 nucleotides line up with TRBD1. The V gene's germline CDR1 is MNHEY and CDR2 SVGAGI. J gave up 5 bases and V 0 bases, and 4 bases lay outside the gene matches. This CDR3 has 15 amino acids. The CDR3 DNA reads as TGTGCCAGCAGTTACTCCTCAGGGGGTCATCAGCCCCAGCATTTT. This encodes CASSYSSGGHQPQHF.